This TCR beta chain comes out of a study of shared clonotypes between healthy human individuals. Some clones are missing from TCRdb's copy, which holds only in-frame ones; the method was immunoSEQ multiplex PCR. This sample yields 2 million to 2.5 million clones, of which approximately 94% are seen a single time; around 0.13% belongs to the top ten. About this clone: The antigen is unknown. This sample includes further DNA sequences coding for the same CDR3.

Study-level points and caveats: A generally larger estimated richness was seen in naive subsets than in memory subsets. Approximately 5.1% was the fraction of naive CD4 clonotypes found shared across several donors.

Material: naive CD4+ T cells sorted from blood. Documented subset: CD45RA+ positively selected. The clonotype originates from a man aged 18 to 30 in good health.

The CDR3: CASSLVTSTDTQYF. Written as DNA, the CDR3 is TGCGCCAGCAGCTTGGTTACTAGCACAGATACGCAGTATTTT. V gene TRBV5-1 combines with J gene TRBJ2-3, with D unclear. The V end was cut by 0 bases, the J end by 0 bases, with 5 bases between. Per germline, CDR1 SGHRS and CDR2 YFSETQ. The CDR3 is 14 amino acids.